These 23 T cell receptor beta chains came from one sample sequenced in a study of blood T cells in healthy people across ages. A second roughly 6 to 12 cycle PCR used barcoded and J-beta primers. From the 5' RACE reads, TCRdb called clonotypes with MiXCR, one entry per CDR3 protein. The sample consists of 550,000 to 650,000 distinct CDR3 sequences, under 30% of them appearing once. Sequenced input: blood. The receptor set was obtained from a woman aged 80 or over in good health.

About this clonotype: A much larger clonotype is one base distant, so this may be a read error. The genes are TRBV30 and TRBJ2-1; no definite D call. The CDR3 consists of 13 residues. Trimming took off 3 bases at V and 9 bases at J, with 15 bases between the two ends. Germline V gene lookup returns CDR1 GTSNPN and CDR2 SVGIG (reference sequence). The CDR3, as DNA: TGTGCCTGGAGCATGGAACTAATCATTGAGCAGTTCTTC. Protein product: CAWSMELIIEQFF.

The table lists this clonotype with a count of one. A much larger clone sits a single nucleotide away, making a read error possible. This likely comes from a read error, as the CDR3 has no conserved phenylalanine or tryptophan at its end. CDR3 amino acids: CSVHDRGLYTEAFL. CDR3 in DNA: TGCAGCGTTCACGACAGGGGGCTGTACACTGAAGCTTTCTTG. The chain employs TRBV29-1 and TRBJ1-1, with 10 bases aligning to TRBD1. The CDR3 runs 14 residues. The ends lost 5 bases at V and 3 bases at J; junction bases unmatched: 6. Germline V lookup: CDR1 SQVTM, CDR2 ANQGSEA.

The V gene is TRBV6-2 or TRBV6-3, the J gene TRBJ2-1, with D unresolved. This CDR3 spans 12 amino acids. Per the germline V gene, CDR1 is MNHEY and CDR2 is SVGEGT. V lost 5 bases to trimming and J lost 10 bases, with 12 bases between them. This chain's CDR3 is CASSQNSYEQFF. The CDR3, as DNA: TGTGCCAGCAGTCAGAATTCCTACGAGCAGTTCTTC.

The chain uses TRBV20-1 and TRBJ2-5; maybe TRBD2 (5 bases). The J call may be wrong; the DNA end is better matched by TRBJ2-7. There are 12 residues in the CDR3. Germline CDR1 reads DFQATT; CDR2 reads SNEGSKA (reference sequence). The CDR3 nucleotides are TGCAGTGCTAGGAGACGGGGTTACGAGCAGTACTTC. Translated, it gives CSARRRGYEQYF.

The chain has TRBV20-1 and TRBJ2-5; D call uncertain. The CDR3 runs to 14 residues. Germline V gives CDR1 DFQATT, CDR2 SNEGSKA (reference sequence). V was trimmed by 3 bases and J by 11 bases, leaving 22 bases between them. CDR3 residues: CSARDLRSSNEQYF. In nucleotides, the CDR3 is TGCAGTGCTAGGGATTTAAGGTCTTCTAATGAGCAGTACTTC.

The V gene is TRBV7-8, the J gene TRBJ2-1; D is tentatively TRBD1 or TRBD2 (6 bases each). CDR3 length equals 16 residues. Germline V gene data show CDR1 as SGHVS and CDR2 as FQNEAQ. Deletions cut 6 bases from V and 10 bases from J, with 25 bases between. The CDR3 bases are TGTGCCAGCAGGGCAGGGGCTAGCGACCTAACTACCGAGCAGTTCTTC. As protein: CASRAGASDLTTEQFF.

V gene TRBV2 combines with J gene TRBJ1-2, with D possibly TRBD1 on 6 matching bases. Per the germline V gene, CDR1 is SNHLY and CDR2 is FYNNEI. Trimming shortened V by 5 bases and J by 5 bases, and 24 bases separated the two germline ends. This CDR3 spans 17 amino acids. The CDR3 coding sequence is TGTGCCAGCAGTCCTATGACGGGGGGCAGTGTATCTTATGGCTACACCTTC. It is translated as CASSPMTGGSVSYGYTF.

This clonotype has just a few counts. Since a much larger clone is just one base distant, this may be a read error. CDR3 DNA: TGTGCCAGCAGCGCGGTGGTCCCAACTAATGAAAAACTGTTTTTT. Translation gives CASSAVVPTNEKLFF. The chain combines TRBV5-6 with TRBJ1-4; D ambiguous. The V gene lost 4 bases and the J gene lost 0 bases, with 10 bases spanning the gap. The CDR3 runs 15 residues. Germline V gives CDR1 SGHDT, CDR2 YYEEEE.

This clonotype has ten or more counts. This sequence joins TRBV5-1 and TRBJ2-1, with 11 bases fitting TRBD2. The germline V gene has CDR1 SGHRS and CDR2 YFSETQ. The CDR3 totals 14 residues. After removal of 0 bases from V and 9 bases from J, the junction contained 2 bases not matched to a gene. The CDR3 DNA follows: TGCGCCAGCAGCTTGGGGCTAGCGGGGGGTGAGCAGTTCTTC. Residues: CASSLGLAGGEQFF.

This clonotype was seen more than once but under ten times. This rearrangement joins TRBV5-8 to TRBJ1-5; TRBD1 agrees at 8 bases. The CDR3 is 15 amino acids. Trimming took 4 bases from V and 6 from J; bases not matched to a gene: 9. Germline CDR1 is SGHTS and CDR2 is YDEGEE. CDR3 sequence: CASSTSGQGSQPQHF. As DNA, the CDR3 is TGTGCCAGCAGCACTAGCGGACAGGGTTCTCAGCCCCAGCATTTT.

This clonotype was counted many times. The rearrangement links TRBV7-2 to TRBJ2-5; 8 bases align to TRBD2. This CDR3 comprises 17 residues. V lost 0 bases to trimming and J lost 4 bases; unmatched junction nucleotides: 10. Germline V lookup: CDR1 SGHTA, CDR2 FQGNSA. The CDR3 bases are TGTGCCAGCAGCTTAGCAGTTCCGTCGCTAGCGGGAGAGACCCAGTACTTC. As protein: CASSLAVPSLAGETQYF.

V is TRBV7-3 and J is TRBJ2-4, with a weak D call TRBD2 (5 bases). TRBJ2-7 matches the DNA end more closely, so the J call is doubtful. The germline CDR1 and CDR2 sequences are SGHTA and FQGTGA. This CDR3 is 16 amino acids long. CDR3 bases: TGTGCCAGCAGCCGTGGGCCGGGGTCTTACTCCTACGAGCAGTACTTC. This codes for CASSRGPGSYSYEQYF.

This chain joins TRBV20-1 and TRBJ1-1, with 11 bases fitting TRBD1. Germline CDR1 reads DFQATT; CDR2 reads SNEGSKA (reference sequence). This CDR3 contains 14 residues. Trimming at V came to 5 bases and at J to 8 bases, leaving 10 bases not matched to a gene. The CDR3 sequence: CSAGSDRGQGEAFF. CDR3 sequence (DNA): TGCAGTGCTGGATCGGACAGGGGGCAAGGAGAAGCTTTCTTT.

Only a few counts were recorded for this clonotype. This may stem from a read error, because a much larger clone lies one nucleotide away. CDR3 sequence: CASSWSGGATYNEQYF. CDR3 coding DNA: TGCGCCAGCAGCTGGAGCGGGGGGGCAACCTACAATGAGCAGTACTTC. This chain connects TRBV5-1 to TRBJ2-7, with 10 bases lining up with TRBD2. Germline V CDR1 and CDR2: SGHRS, YFSETQ. J lost 7 bases, V lost 3 bases, and 13 bases had no gene match. The CDR3 runs to 16 residues.

There are many counts of this clonotype. The chain employs TRBV6-5 and TRBJ2-3, with D perhaps matching TRBD1 (5 bases). With 2 bases removed from V and 4 bases from J, the gap between germline ends came to 7 bases. The CDR3 totals 13 residues. Germline-derived CDR1 and CDR2 are MNHEY and SVGAGI. The CDR3 region has the DNA TGTGCCAGCAGTTACAGGGGCCCAGATACGCAGTATTTT. Translation gives CASSYRGPDTQYF.

The V and J genes are TRBV7-2 and TRBJ1-1; possibly TRBD1 for D (5 bases). V lost 5 bases, J lost 3 bases, and 13 bases lay in between. This CDR3 has 14 residues. Germline-derived CDR1 and CDR2 are SGHTA and FQGNSA. CDR3 protein: CASSPRGGYTEAFF. DNA of the CDR3: TGTGCCAGCAGCCCGCGGGGGGGTTACACTGAAGCTTTCTTT.

This clonotype was seen ten or more times. The chain links TRBV30 to TRBJ2-7; D perhaps matches TRBD1 (5 bases). Germline V CDR1 and CDR2: GTSNPN, SVGIG (reference sequence). V shed 2 bases and J shed 6 bases, with 11 bases lying between them. CDR3 length: 12 amino acids. In DNA, the CDR3 is TGTGCCTGGAGTCCGACAGTTATCGAGCAGTACTTC. This gives the protein CAWSPTVIEQYF. Based on the CDR3 plus reference TRBV30 and TRBJ2-7, the full variable domain is SQTIHQWPATLVQPVGSPLSLECTVEGTSNPNLYWYRQAAGRGLQLLFYSVGIGQISSEVPQNLSASRPQDRQFILSSKKLLLSDSGFYLCAWSPTVIEQYFGPGTRLTVT.

This clonotype was seen ten or more times. The CDR3: CASSPDASGTGGHQPQHF. DNA for the CDR3: TGTGCCAGCAGCCCCGACGCCTCCGGGACAGGGGGCCATCAGCCCCAGCATTTT. The gene calls are TRBV9 and TRBJ1-5; 12 bases agree with TRBD1. V dropped 4 bases and J dropped 5; count of bases not matched to a gene: 13. The CDR3 sequence is 18 residues long. CDR1 SGDLS and CDR2 YYNGEE come from the germline V gene.

V usage is TRBV10-3 and J usage is TRBJ1-3; maybe TRBD1 (5 bases). This CDR3 is 16 amino acids long. Germline values: CDR1 ENHRY, CDR2 SYGVKD. Trimming took off 6 bases at V and 1 base at J, with 16 bases between the two ends. CDR3 region: CAIRKQGISSGNTIYF. In DNA, the CDR3 is TGTGCCATCAGAAAGCAGGGAATTAGTTCTGGAAACACCATATATTTT.

This clonotype was picked up many times. The V gene is TRBV18, the J gene TRBJ2-7; D is unclear. This CDR3 is 16 amino acids long. In germline, CDR1 is KGHSH, CDR2 LQKENI. V dropped 11 bases and J dropped 2 bases, with 25 bases sitting between them. DNA of the CDR3: TGTGCCTCTGGTTCCCAACCACAGAATCCGACCTACGAGCAGTACTTC. Translated, it gives CASGSQPQNPTYEQYF. The variable domain in full, with the rest retrieved from reference TRBV18 and TRBJ2-7, is NAGVMQNPRHLVRRRGQEARLRCSPMKGHSHVYWYRQLPEEGLKFMVYLQKENIIDESGMPKERFSAEFPKEGPSILRIQQVVRGDSAAYFCASGSQPQNPTYEQYFGPGTRLTVT.

This clonotype was counted many times. Just one base apart from a much larger clone, this may be a read error. The chain joins TRBV20-1 to TRBJ1-2; 7 nucleotides match TRBD1. CDR3 length: 13 amino acids. Germline CDR1 DFQATT, CDR2 SNEGSKA (reference sequence). With V trimmed by 5 bases and J by 6 bases, 9 bases remained unmatched. CDR3 region: CSARQGGTDGYTF. The CDR3 nucleotides are TGCAGTGCTCGCCAGGGGGGAACGGATGGCTACACCTTC.

In this sample, this clonotype turned up a few times. This rearrangement joins TRBV15 to TRBJ1-4; 7 positions match TRBD1. V dropped 4 bases and J dropped 8; count of bases not matched to a gene: 10. The germline V gene has CDR1 LNHNV and CDR2 YYDKDF (reference sequence). The CDR3 contains 15 residues. The CDR3 nucleotides are TGTGCCACCAGCAAACCGACAGGGATCAACGAAAAACTGTTTTTT. Protein sequence: CATSKPTGINEKLFF.

Comment on this clonotype: At one of its ends the junction is not consistent with the germline gene, which may arise from a read error. This chain uses TRBV12-3 or TRBV12-4 with TRBJ2-1; a weak D match, TRBD2 (6 bases). This CDR3 comprises 15 residues. CDR3 residues: CASSLGGSSYNERYF. CDR3 nucleotides: TGTGCCAGCAGTTTGGGGGGTTCGTCCTACAATGAGCGGTACTTC.